The present T cell receptor beta chain was sequenced within a study of prognosis after radiotherapy for stage I lung cancer. The overall study: About 15 cases involved newly diagnosed primary stage I lung tumors, and roughly 5 involved oligometastatic NSCLC subsequent to surgical resection of the primary tumor.

CDR1 SGHTA and CDR2 FQGTGA come from the germline V gene. The CDR3 spans 12 residues. Trimming took off 5 bases at V and 7 bases at J, with 8 bases between the two ends. This clonotype was counted many times. The antigen is unknown. Two-round multiplex PCR on genomic DNA was the method by which TCR beta CDR3 was amplified. Round-one PCR had primers specific to each TRBV and TRBJ gene. Second-round PCR employed universal primers. TCRdb passed the multiplex PCR reads through MiXCR, listing each CDR3 protein once. The repertoire consists of tens of thousands of distinct CDR3 sequences, with about 26% occurring once and the leading ten covering 7.5%. Study results and caveats: Patients' TRBV and TRBJ gene usage reportedly differed by presence or absence of metastases.

This chain connects TRBV7-3 to TRBJ2-2; D call uncertain. This clonotype was sampled from a donor at least 50 years old with non-small cell lung cancer. The sample here was PBMCs, taken before or after stereotactic body radiation therapy (not recorded which). The CDR3 nucleotides read TGTGCCAGCAGCATGGTTGGCGGGGAGCTGTTTTTT. Translation: CASSMVGGELFF.